Listed here is a single TCR beta chain. Its matching antigen is unknown. Here immunoSEQ multiplex PCR was the method, and the copy in TCRdb shows in-frame clones only, minus some. The sample lists about 140,000 clones; roughly 92% were seen once. The data are from a study of T cell responses to AZD1222 COVID-19 vaccine. Points from the study as a whole: Mostly white British, mostly female donors; authors suggested clonal diversity may be underestimated. Only a handful of AZD1222 recipients tested seropositive at baseline. Spike-specific TCR breadth and depth grew following two AZD1222 doses.

The sequence came from an adult in good health. Sequences were derived from peripheral blood, sampled on day 0 of AZD1222 vaccination.

CDR3 in amino acids: CASSSETSGSDEQFF. For the CDR3, the DNA is TGTGCCAGCAGTTCCGAGACTAGCGGGAGTGATGAGCAGTTCTTC. The chain has TRBV27 and TRBJ2-1; 12 bases line up with TRBD2. There are 15 residues in the CDR3. CDR1 and CDR2 from the germline V gene are MNHEY and SMNVEV (reference sequence). V lost 4 bases to trimming and J lost 8 bases; unmatched junction nucleotides: 6.